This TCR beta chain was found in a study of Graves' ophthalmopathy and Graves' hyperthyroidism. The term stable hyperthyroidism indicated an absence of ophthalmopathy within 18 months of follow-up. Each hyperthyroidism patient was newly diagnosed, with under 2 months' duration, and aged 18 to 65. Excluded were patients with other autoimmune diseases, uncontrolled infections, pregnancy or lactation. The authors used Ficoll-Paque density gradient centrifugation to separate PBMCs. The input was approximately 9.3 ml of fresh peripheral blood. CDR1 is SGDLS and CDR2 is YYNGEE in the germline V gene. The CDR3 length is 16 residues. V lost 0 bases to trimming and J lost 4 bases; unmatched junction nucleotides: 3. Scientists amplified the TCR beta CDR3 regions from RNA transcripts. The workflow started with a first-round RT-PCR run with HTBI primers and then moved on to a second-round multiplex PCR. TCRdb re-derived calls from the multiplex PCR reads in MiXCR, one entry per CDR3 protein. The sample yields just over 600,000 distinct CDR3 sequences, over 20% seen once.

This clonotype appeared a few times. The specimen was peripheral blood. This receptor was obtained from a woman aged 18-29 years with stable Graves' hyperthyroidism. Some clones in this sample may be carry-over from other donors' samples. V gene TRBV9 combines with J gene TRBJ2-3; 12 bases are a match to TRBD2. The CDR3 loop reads CASSVGLAGGADTQYF. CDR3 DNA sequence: TGTGCCAGCAGCGTAGGGCTAGCGGGAGGGGCAGATACGCAGTATTTT.